This T cell receptor (beta chain) was retrieved from a study of T cell responses to AZD1222 COVID-19 vaccine. On the study more broadly: Pooled together were second doses at about 4 or about 12 weeks. Study-wide findings and caveats: None of the repertoires were sampled until the peak T cell response had passed. Spike-specific TCR breadth rose after two AZD1222 doses, and depth rose as well. Just a handful of people given AZD1222 tested seropositive at baseline.

Clones were read by immunoSEQ multiplex PCR, and TCRdb kept only the in-frame ones, dropping some. The sample lists approximately 130,000 clones; approximately 90% were seen once. Comments on this clone: Its antigen remains unknown.

This CDR3 comprises 16 residues. The germline gives CDR1 MDHEN, CDR2 SYDVKM. After removal of 2 bases from V and 4 bases from J, the junction contained 8 bases not matched to a gene. The clonotype was recovered from an adult in good health. The starting material was peripheral blood, obtained on day 0 of AZD1222 vaccination. The V call is TRBV28, the J call TRBJ1-2, with TRBD1 identical over 9 bases. The DNA of the CDR3 is TGTGCCAGCAGTTTAGCGACAGGGGGACTCGGCTATGGCTACACCTTC. Translated: CASSLATGGLGYGYTF.